Listed here are 32 T cell receptor beta chains from one sample, sequenced in a study of CD8 T cells in seronegative destructive rheumatoid arthritis. Sequenced by immunoSEQ multiplex PCR; TCRdb stores in-frame clones only, minus some. The profile shows 13,000 or so clones, roughly four fifths of them singletons. Sequencing input: CD8+ T cells from blood. The origin of the receptors is a woman between 30 and 50 years old with seronegative destructive rheumatoid arthritis.

The CDR3 region has the DNA TGCGCCAGCAGCCCACTTGCAGATACGCAGTATTTT. It translates to CASSPLADTQYF. V gene TRBV5-1 combines with J gene TRBJ2-3; D remains unclear. Germline lookup yields CDR1 SGHRS and CDR2 YFSETQ. CDR3 length equals 12 residues. Trimming pared 4 bases from V and 4 bases from J, leaving 7 bases between.

The V gene is TRBV10-2, the J gene TRBJ2-5; TRBD2 matches at 9 bases. CDR1 is WSHSY and CDR2 is SAAADI in the germline V gene. The trim removed 2 bases at V and 5 bases at J, leaving 6 bases unmatched. The CDR3 runs to 15 residues. The CDR3 sequence: CASSEAGGGAETQYF. Here the CDR3 DNA reads TGCGCCAGCAGTGAGGCGGGCGGGGGGGCGGAGACCCAGTACTTC.

This chain uses TRBV5-6 with TRBJ1-2, with 11 bases that match TRBD1. This CDR3 spans 16 amino acids. The V gene end was trimmed by 4 bases and the J gene end by 4 bases; junction bases not matched to a gene: 9. The germline CDR1 and CDR2 sequences are SGHDT and YYEEEE. This CDR3 reads CASSLDRGLEVYGYTF. DNA of the CDR3: TGTGCCAGCAGCCTGGACAGGGGGCTTGAGGTCTATGGCTACACCTTC.

V gene TRBV6-5 combines with J gene TRBJ1-2; 7 bases match TRBD1. The germline V gene encodes CDR1 MNHEY and CDR2 SVGAGI. V shed 4 bases, J shed 8 bases, and the junction held 7 bases outside the gene matches. This CDR3 region has 13 residues. Here the CDR3 reads CASSSTGFYGYTF. The CDR3 DNA sequence: TGTGCCAGCAGTTCGACAGGGTTCTACGGCTACACCTTC.

This chain uses TRBV28 with TRBJ2-3, with D possibly being TRBD1 (8 bases). The CDR3 is 17 amino acids. The V gene lost 3 bases and the J gene lost 2 bases, with 18 bases spanning the gap. CDR1 and CDR2 (germline): MDHEN, SYDVKM. CDR3 DNA sequence: TGTGCCAGCAGTTTGACAGGGGAGGGGATTTACACAGATACGCAGTATTTT. Protein: CASSLTGEGIYTDTQYF.

V is TRBV29-1 and J is TRBJ2-5, with 7 positions matching TRBD2. The CDR3 spans 15 residues. J was trimmed by 1 base and V by 6 bases; bases with no gene match: 11. Germline CDR1 and CDR2: SQVTM and ANQGSEA. CDR3 in DNA: TGCAGCGTCGCCGGGACCGGGGGGATCCAAGAGACCCAGTACTTC. Translation gives CSVAGTGGIQETQYF.

This chain joins TRBV7-2 and TRBJ2-1; D remains unclear. V shed 7 bases and J shed 9 bases, with 13 bases lying between them. Germline V CDR1 and CDR2: SGHTA, FQGNSA. This CDR3 is 12 amino acids long. CDR3 sequence: CASTLTWSEQFF. The CDR3 region has the DNA TGTGCCAGCACTCTAACCTGGAGTGAGCAGTTCTTC.

This clone was detected only once. This chain links TRBV4-1 with TRBJ2-1, with D unclear. Germline CDR1 MGHRA, CDR2 YSYEKL. Deletions cut 1 base from V and 9 bases from J, with 10 bases between. The CDR3 has 13 amino acids. The CDR3 DNA follows: TGCGCCAGCAGCCAAGTCGCGGCCTCTGAGCAGTTCTTC. The encoded protein is CASSQVAASEQFF.

The chain couples TRBV5-8 to TRBJ2-7, with D possibly TRBD2 on 6 matching bases. This CDR3 region has 14 residues. Germline loops: CDR1 SGHTS, CDR2 YDEGEE. Between the trimmed V and J ends, which lost 2 bases and 2 bases, there was a span of 11 bases. The CDR3 DNA is TGTGCCAGCAGCTTAAGGCGGGGAACCTACGAGCAGTACGTC. Protein product: CASSLRRGTYEQYV.

The chain carries TRBV6-1 and TRBJ1-5, with 9 nucleotides matching TRBD1. This CDR3 has 13 residues. Germline CDR1 is MNHNS and CDR2 is SASEGT. V was clipped by 6 bases and J by 7 bases; unmatched bases: 4. DNA for the CDR3: TGTGCCAGCAGGGGGACAGGGAAGCAGCCCCAGCATTTT. It is translated as CASRGTGKQPQHF.

V and J are TRBV11-2 and TRBJ2-1; tentatively, D is TRBD2 (6 bases). CDR3 length: 15 amino acids. Germline CDR1 and CDR2: SGHAT and FQNNGV. The germline V and J ends were trimmed by 2 bases and 3 bases, with 11 bases remaining between them. The CDR3 bases are TGTGCCAGCAGCTTAACGGGACTCCTCTACAATGAGCAGTTCTTC. Translated: CASSLTGLLYNEQFF. The variable domain in full, completed from reference TRBV11-2 and TRBJ2-1, reads EAGVAQSPRYKIIEKRQSVAFWCNPISGHATLYWYQQILGQGPKLLIQFQNNGVVDDSQLPKDRFSAERLKGVDSTLKIQPAKLEDSAVYLCASSLTGLLYNEQFFGPGTRLTVL.

The CDR3 reads CASSLVPGVAKNIQYF. CDR3 DNA: TGCGCCAGCAGCTTGGTCCCGGGGGTGGCCAAAAACATTCAGTACTTC. The chain recombines TRBV5-1 with TRBJ2-4, with D tentatively TRBD2 (6 bases). The CDR3 extends over 16 amino acids. CDR1 and CDR2 (germline): SGHRS, YFSETQ. V dropped 0 bases and J dropped 1 base, with 11 bases sitting between them.

The rearrangement joins TRBV4-1 to TRBJ2-5; no clear D gene. The V end lost 6 bases, the J end lost 0 bases, and 8 bases lay between the germline ends. CDR1 and CDR2 from the germline V gene are MGHRA and YSYEKL. The CDR3 has 13 amino acids. CDR3 amino acids: CASSDKNQETQYF. For the CDR3, the DNA is TGCGCCAGCAGTGACAAGAACCAAGAGACCCAGTACTTC.

The rearrangement uses TRBV10-3 and TRBJ2-7; 7 bases fit TRBD1. The CDR3 runs to 11 residues. Germline V CDR1 and CDR2: ENHRY, SYGVKD. V gave up 6 bases and J gave up 6 bases; unmatched junction bases: 2. This CDR3 is CAIRTGLEQYF. As DNA, the CDR3 is TGTGCCATCAGGACAGGGCTCGAGCAGTACTTC.

This clone was seen once. The chain has TRBV7-9 and TRBJ2-1, with 7 positions matching TRBD2. The CDR3 totals 14 residues. The J segment lost 4 bases and the V segment lost 9 bases, leaving 9 bases of the junction unmatched. Germline-derived CDR1 and CDR2 are SEHNR and FQNEAQ (reference sequence). Here the CDR3 reads CASGGREGYNEQFF. The DNA for the CDR3 is TGTGCCAGTGGGGGGAGGGAAGGGTACAATGAGCAGTTCTTC.

V is TRBV30 and J is TRBJ2-2; TRBD1 matches at 11 bases. This CDR3 has 17 amino acids. Per germline, CDR1 GTSNPN and CDR2 SVGIG (reference sequence). In DNA, the CDR3 is TGTGCTTGCGGACAGGGGGCGTTGCGGGGGTACACCGGGGAGCTGTTTTTT. The encoded protein is CACGQGALRGYTGELFF.

V is TRBV7-9 and J is TRBJ1-2; D is uncertain. The CDR3 sequence is 15 residues long. Germline lookup yields CDR1 SEHNR and CDR2 FQNEAQ (reference sequence). Trimming pared 2 bases from V and 5 bases from J, leaving 15 bases between. The chain's CDR3 is CASSLKEFSGYGYTF. CDR3 coding DNA: TGTGCCAGCAGCTTAAAGGAGTTTTCGGGATATGGCTACACCTTC. Full variable domain (rest looked up from reference TRBV7-9 and TRBJ1-2): DTGVSQNPRHKITKRGQNVTFRCDPISEHNRLYWYRQTLGQGPEFLTYFQNEAQLEKSRLLSDRFSAERPKGSFSTLEIQRTEQGDSAMYLCASSLKEFSGYGYTFGSGTRLTVV.

The chain combines TRBV4-1 with TRBJ1-2; 7 positions match TRBD1. The CDR3 is made up of 16 amino acids. V trimming: 1 base; J trimming: 4 bases; junction bases outside the gene matches: 9. Germline values: CDR1 MGHRA, CDR2 YSYEKL. DNA of the CDR3: TGCGCCAGCAGCCAAGGAATGGGACAGATTCTCTATGGCTACACCTTC. Translated, it gives CASSQGMGQILYGYTF.

This clone was detected a few times. The V gene is TRBV30, the J gene TRBJ1-5; no reliable D call. The germline V gene encodes CDR1 GTSNPN and CDR2 SVGIG (reference sequence). V was shortened by 0 bases and J by 9 bases, with 15 bases between the two germline ends. The CDR3 sequence is 14 residues long. The CDR3 is CAWSVPGEVSPQHF. The CDR3 coding sequence is TGTGCCTGGAGTGTACCGGGTGAGGTATCGCCCCAGCATTTT.

This clone was detected once. V usage is TRBV13 and J usage is TRBJ1-1; TRBD1 matches 8 bases. V dropped 4 bases and J dropped 6; count of bases not matched to a gene: 1. The CDR3 is made up of 12 amino acids. The germline V gene has CDR1 PRHDT and CDR2 FYEKMQ (reference sequence). The CDR3 region has the DNA TGTGCCAGCAGCTCAGGGGGCTCTGAAGCTTTCTTT. Its protein is CASSSGGSEAFF.

This clone showed up just a few times. The J gene is TRBJ1-6, the V gene TRBV6-6, with TRBD1 as a possible D gene (6 bases). Trimming left V 5 bases short and J 8 bases short, with 10 bases between. The germline gives CDR1 MNHNY, CDR2 SVGAGI (reference sequence). The CDR3 loop spans 13 amino acids. CDR3: CASSTGLDSPLHF. The CDR3 region has the DNA TGTGCCAGCAGTACAGGGCTTGATTCACCCCTCCACTTT.

This chain connects TRBV7-9 to TRBJ2-1; 10 bases line up with TRBD2. The junction had 10 bases not matched to a gene; V was cut back by 4 bases and J by 4 bases. This CDR3 is 17 amino acids long. Germline-derived CDR1 and CDR2 are SEHNR and FQNEAQ (reference sequence). The CDR3 spells CASSSSASTSGYNEQFF. In DNA, the CDR3 is TGTGCCAGCAGCTCCAGCGCGTCGACTAGCGGGTACAATGAGCAGTTCTTC.

CDR3: CASRGTAETGELFF. The DNA for the CDR3 is TGTGCCAGCAGGGGGACAGCGGAGACCGGGGAGCTGTTTTTT. The chain has TRBV28 and TRBJ2-2, with 7 positions matching TRBD1. The germline V gene encodes CDR1 MDHEN and CDR2 SYDVKM. V lost 6 bases and J lost 5; bases outside the gene matches: 6. The CDR3 sequence is 14 residues long.

In this sample, this clone turned up once. The chain joins TRBV7-9 to TRBJ2-2, with 9 bases lining up with TRBD2. The J segment lost 5 bases and the V segment lost 2 bases, leaving 6 bases of the junction unmatched. This CDR3 is 16 amino acids long. CDR1 is SEHNR and CDR2 is FQNEAQ in the germline V gene (reference sequence). This CDR3 is CASSLRVAGETGELFF. The CDR3 DNA reads TGTGCCAGCAGCTTAAGGGTAGCGGGGGAGACCGGGGAGCTGTTTTTT.

The DNA of the CDR3 is TGTGCCAGCAGCTTAACCTTGACTACTGGCACTGAAGCTTTCTTT. Residues: CASSLTLTTGTEAFF. The J gene is TRBJ1-1, the V gene TRBV7-9, with D hard to call. From germline, CDR1 is SEHNR and CDR2 FQNEAQ (reference sequence). This CDR3 region has 15 residues. Trimming removed 2 bases from V and 4 bases from J, with 14 bases in between.

The chain recombines TRBV27 with TRBJ2-3; D remains ambiguous. Germline lookup yields CDR1 MNHEY and CDR2 SMNVEV (reference sequence). This CDR3 is built from 13 residues. Trimming removed 3 bases from V and 0 bases from J, with 4 bases in between. The CDR3 DNA follows: TGTGCCAGCAGTTTCCTTAGCACAGATACGCAGTATTTT. Residues: CASSFLSTDTQYF.

This clone was recorded a few times. Given the absence of the conserved phenylalanine or tryptophan at the CDR3 end, a read error is likely. The DNA is left out, because the CDR3 cannot be placed on it with certainty; the CDR3 is given as TCRdb lists it. V gene TRBV7-9 combines with J gene TRBJ2-7; the table calls TRBD1, which could not be checked here. The length of the CDR3 is 15 amino acids, counting both ends. The V gene's germline CDR1 is SEHNR and CDR2 FQNEAQ (reference sequence). CDR3 sequence reads: CASSVGRQGEGLLVT.

The rearrangement joins TRBV13 to TRBJ2-1; D remains unclear. V gave up 5 bases and J gave up 10 bases, with 15 bases separating them. The CDR3 has 13 residues. Germline V CDR1 and CDR2: PRHDT, FYEKMQ (reference sequence). The CDR3, as DNA: TGTGCCAGCAGCCAACGTATCCAGGTGGAGCAGTTCTTC. Translating it yields CASSQRIQVEQFF.

This clone was picked up a small number of times. V is TRBV6-5 and J is TRBJ2-3; 8 nucleotides match TRBD2. V shed 7 bases and J 4 bases; nucleotides not matched to a gene: 7. Germline assignment: CDR1 MNHEY and CDR2 SVGAGI. The CDR3 consists of 14 residues. The CDR3 region has the DNA TGTGCCAGCAATCGGCGGGGGGAGGCAGATACGCAGTATTTT. Residues: CASNRRGEADTQYF.

This rearrangement joins TRBV7-8 to TRBJ1-3; no clear D gene. The CDR3 has 15 amino acids. Germline lookup yields CDR1 SGHVS and CDR2 FQNEAQ. V lost 4 bases to trimming and J lost 0 bases, with 10 bases between them. The CDR3 DNA sequence: TGTGCCAGCAGCTCGCGGGGTTACTCTGGAAACACCATATATTTT. Protein sequence: CASSSRGYSGNTIYF.

This clone was detected only once. The chain joins TRBV7-9 to TRBJ1-1; possible D gene TRBD1, 6 bases. The CDR3 has 15 residues. Germline V CDR1 and CDR2: SEHNR, FQNEAQ (reference sequence). The V gene lost 5 bases and the J gene lost 3 bases, with 16 bases spanning the gap. This CDR3 is CASSPAPGGHTEAFF. The CDR3, as DNA: TGTGCCAGCAGCCCCGCTCCGGGGGGCCACACTGAAGCTTTCTTT. Together with reference TRBV7-9 and TRBJ1-1, the CDR3 gives the full variable domain: DTGVSQNPRHKITKRGQNVTFRCDPISEHNRLYWYRQTLGQGPEFLTYFQNEAQLEKSRLLSDRFSAERPKGSFSTLEIQRTEQGDSAMYLCASSPAPGGHTEAFFGQGTRLTVV.

This clone was seen only a few times. This rearrangement joins TRBV4-1 to TRBJ1-6, with D uncertain. Between the trimmed V and J ends, which lost 4 bases and 5 bases, there was a span of 6 bases. The CDR3 has 13 residues. Germline loops: CDR1 MGHRA, CDR2 YSYEKL. CDR3 bases: TGCGCCAGCAGCCGAGCCCATAATTCACCCCTCCACTTT. Protein sequence: CASSRAHNSPLHF.